This TCR beta chain was sequenced in a study of blood T cell repertoires in COVID-19. On the study more broadly: The cDNA or gDNA used as material had been derived from T cells, B-cell-depleted T cells, or PBMCs.

The germline CDR1 and CDR2 sequences are MDHEN and SYDVKM. The CDR3 loop spans 13 amino acids. V dropped 3 bases and J dropped 5; count of bases not matched to a gene: 3. The authors' processing: Estimated nucleated cell counts came from reference gene primer amplification. Produced via immunoSEQ multiplex PCR; TCRdb's table is partial and in-frame only. The DNA gave D and trimming, while V, J and clone size come from that table. The sample yields about 160,000 clones, roughly nine tenths seen once. This clone occurred a few times. The chain is built from TRBV28 and TRBJ2-7, with 8 positions matching TRBD1. The source of this sequence is a man in his fifties or sixties with acute or convalescent COVID-19. Sequenced: peripheral blood. The CDR3 region is CASSFRGPHEQYV. CDR3 DNA: TGTGCCAGCAGTTTCAGGGGGCCACACGAGCAGTACGTC.